Listed below are T cell receptor beta chains from one sample, sequenced in a study of T cell repertoires in cytomegalovirus infection. One entry per CDR3 protein results from TCRdb running MiXCR on the reads. The sample lists about 360,000 distinct CDR3 sequences, about a sixth occurring once. The sequenced material came from PBMCs. The receptors come from a human donor in good health (CMV status not recorded). Some clones in this sample may be carry-over from other donors' samples. CDR3s include the opening cysteine and the closing phenylalanine or tryptophan. A D gene is named only where the DNA matches it firmly. Size is omitted from some rows. Given values are once, few, many or a class for expanded clones.

J | V | D | size | CDR3 | DNA
TRBJ1-6 | TRBV7-2 | - | many | CASSLRLREGDNSPLHF | TGTGCCAGCAGCTTACGGCTCAGGGAAGGCGATAATTCACCCCTCCACTTT
TRBJ2-7 | TRBV7-8 | - | few | CASSLARDRVYEQYF | TGTGCCAGCAGCTTAGCTAGGGATAGGGTGTACGAGCAGTACTTC
TRBJ2-1 | TRBV20-1 | TRBD2 | - | CSAETSGINEQFF | TGCAGTGCGGAGACTAGCGGAATCAATGAGCAGTTCTTC
TRBJ2-5 | TRBV15 | - | many | CATSRDSGRETQYF | TGTGCCACCAGCAGAGATTCGGGGAGAGAGACCCAGTACTTC
TRBJ1-5 | TRBV25-1 | TRBD1 | - | CASSEYSNRRGRWWQPQHF | TGTGCCAGCAGTGAATATAGCAATAGGAGGGGGCGGTGGTGGCAGCCCCAGCATTTT
TRBJ2-5 | TRBV11-2 | - | many | CASSLGEEETQYF | TGTGCCAGCAGCTTAGGGGAGGAGGAGACCCAGTACTTC
TRBJ1-4 | TRBV19 | TRBD1 | few | CASSTLQGAQREKLFF | TGTGCCAGTAGTACATTACAGGGGGCTCAACGGGAAAAACTGTTTTTT
TRBJ1-2 | TRBV6-1 | TRBD1 | many | CASSYLDRAFGYTF | TGTGCCAGCAGTTATTTGGACAGGGCTTTTGGCTACACCTTC
TRBJ1-2 | TRBV4-2 | - | many | CASSHRQAPPNYGYTF | TGTGCCAGCAGCCACCGACAGGCACCACCCAACTATGGCTACACCTTC
TRBJ2-1 | TRBV6-1 | TRBD2 | few | CASNPGTRTDEQFF | TGTGCCAGCAATCCCGGGACTAGAACGGATGAGCAGTTCTTC
TRBJ2-4 | TRBV7-2 | - | many | CASSIGGGRGKNIQYF | TGTGCCAGCAGCATCGGAGGGGGTCGGGGCAAAAACATTCAGTACTTC
TRBJ2-2 | TRBV11-2 | TRBD2 | few | CASSLRTSGTGELFF | TGTGCCAGCAGCTTAAGGACTAGCGGGACCGGGGAGCTGTTTTTT
TRBJ2-5 | TRBV7-8 | - | many | CASSLLIGPEETQYF | TGTGCCAGCAGCTTACTCATAGGCCCCGAAGAGACCCAGTACTTC
TRBJ2-1 | TRBV10-3 | TRBD2 | few | CAISEYAGGSYNEQFF | TGTGCCATCAGTGAGTATGCGGGAGGGTCCTACAATGAGCAGTTCTTC
TRBJ2-2 | TRBV19 | TRBD1 | many | CASSRMTGMGTGELFF | TGTGCCAGTAGTAGAATGACAGGGATGGGCACCGGGGAGCTGTTTTTT
TRBJ1-5 | TRBV28 | - | few | CASSFPYSNQPQHF | TGTGCCAGCAGTTTCCCCTATAGCAATCAGCCCCAGCATTTT
TRBJ2-1 | TRBV10-3 | - | few | CAISEPAGTGLNEQFF | TGTGCCATCAGTGAGCCCGCCGGGACCGGTCTCAATGAGCAGTTCTTC
TRBJ1-5 | TRBV19 | TRBD1 | - | CASKGQGFNQPQHF | TGTGCCAGTAAGGGACAGGGGTTCAATCAGCCCCAGCATTTT
TRBJ1-5 | TRBV19 | - | - | CASSILGAGSNQPQHF | TGTGCCAGTAGTATTTTGGGGGCCGGCAGCAATCAGCCCCAGCATTTT
TRBJ2-7 | TRBV10-2 | - | - | CASSGGLALFYEQYF | TGCGCCAGCAGTGGCGGGCTAGCCCTATTTTACGAGCAGTACTTC
TRBJ1-1 | TRBV7-2 | - | many | CASSLDRFTEAFF | TGTGCCAGCAGCTTAGATAGGTTCACTGAAGCTTTCTTT
TRBJ1-1 | TRBV6-5 | - | many | CASSYSIYGGTEAFF | TGTGCCAGCAGTTACTCGATTTACGGGGGGACTGAAGCTTTCTTT
TRBJ1-6 | TRBV7-2 | TRBD1 | few | CASSSRTGLNSPLHF | TGTGCCAGCAGCTCCCGGACAGGACTGAATTCACCCCTCCACTTT
TRBJ2-4 | TRBV12-3/TRBV12-4 | - | - | CASSLGGLRSKNIQYF | TGTGCCAGCAGCCTGGGCGGGTTAAGGTCCAAAAACATTCAGTACTTC
TRBJ2-5 | TRBV7-9 | - | many | CASIPNNPPGSLGTQYF | TGTGCCAGCATCCCCAACAACCCACCGGGGTCCCTCGGGACCCAGTACTTC
TRBJ1-1 | TRBV3-1 | - | - | CASSQWERTEAFF | TGTGCCAGCAGCCAGTGGGAGAGGACTGAAGCTTTCTTT
TRBJ2-2 | TRBV12-3/TRBV12-4 | - | few | CASSFLGRATGELFF | TGTGCCAGCAGTTTTCTCGGGCGCGCCACCGGGGAGCTGTTTTTT
TRBJ2-6 | TRBV18 | - | - | CASHPFGTGANVLTF | TGTGCCAGCCACCCGTTCGGGACTGGGGCCAACGTCCTGACTTTC
TRBJ1-1 | TRBV6-2/TRBV6-3 | TRBD1 | - | CASSPKYGQEVFF | TGTGCCAGCAGTCCCAAATACGGACAGGAGGTATTCTTT
TRBJ1-1 | TRBV12-3/TRBV12-4 | - | few | CASTPFGTEAFF | TGTGCCAGCACCCCTTTTGGCACTGAAGCTTTCTTT
TRBJ1-2 | TRBV11-2 | TRBD1 | many | CASSRDRGRHGYTF | TGTGCCAGCAGCCGGGACAGGGGACGGCATGGCTACACCTTC
TRBJ1-5 | TRBV23-1 | - | - | CASSPSAGDQPQHF | TGCGCCAGTAGTCCCTCGGCAGGGGATCAGCCCCAGCATTTT
TRBJ2-2 | TRBV19 | TRBD1 | few | CASSRTGATGELFF | TGTGCCAGTAGTAGGACAGGGGCCACCGGGGAGCTGTTTTTT
TRBJ2-5 | TRBV28 | - | many | CASSFPSRAQYF | TGTGCCAGCAGTTTTCCATCGAGGGCCCAGTACTTC
TRBJ2-2 | TRBV2 | TRBD2 | - | CANKNGLGIAGELFF | TGTGCCAACAAAAACGGACTAGGGATCGCCGGGGAGCTGTTTTTT
TRBJ1-1 | TRBV10-3 | - | few | CAISEAELNTEAFF | TGTGCCATCAGTGAGGCGGAATTGAACACTGAAGCTTTCTTT
TRBJ1-3 | TRBV6-1 | - | few | CASIPGPPRRNTIYF | TGTGCCAGTATACCGGGACCCCCAAGAAGAAACACCATATATTTT
TRBJ1-1 | TRBV2 | - | many | CASKGARAMNTEAFF | TGTGCCAGCAAAGGAGCCAGGGCGATGAACACTGAAGCTTTCTTT
TRBJ2-3 | TRBV5-1 | - | many | CASSEGRPSTDTQYF | TGCGCCAGCAGCGAGGGACGGCCTAGCACAGATACGCAGTATTTT
TRBJ1-6 | TRBV12-3/TRBV12-4 | - | many | CASSYTGSNSPLHF | TGTGCCAGCAGTTATACAGGGTCGAATTCACCCCTCCACTTT
TRBJ2-3 | TRBV7-6 | - | many | CASSPPGEGTYTQYF | TGTGCCAGCAGCCCCCCGGGCGAGGGCACATATACGCAGTATTTT
TRBJ1-5 | TRBV5-1 | TRBD1 | - | CASSSDPLGQGGGQPQHF | TGCGCCAGCAGCTCGGATCCTCTGGGACAGGGTGGAGGTCAGCCCCAGCATTTT
TRBJ2-5 | TRBV20-1 | - | - | CSARDRGGQYF | TGCAGTGCTAGAGATCGAGGGGGCCAGTACTTC
TRBJ2-3 | TRBV2 | - | - | CASSEVRAGTDTQYF | TGTGCCAGCAGTGAAGTCAGGGCAGGAACAGATACGCAGTATTTT
TRBJ2-1 | TRBV19 | TRBD1 | - | CASSNPGTGNNEQFF | TGTGCCAGTAGTAACCCCGGGACAGGCAACAATGAGCAGTTCTTC
TRBJ1-1 | TRBV11-2 | - | many | CASSFSRGTEAFF | TGTGCCAGCAGCTTCTCCCGGGGCACTGAAGCTTTCTTT
TRBJ2-1 | TRBV7-2 | - | - | CASSPSHLGRAYNEQFF | TGTGCCAGCAGCCCATCTCACTTGGGCAGGGCCTACAATGAGCAGTTCTTC
TRBJ2-3 | TRBV7-9 | TRBD2 | many | CASSSLRGRGTDTQYF | TGTGCCAGCAGCTCCCTTCGGGGGAGGGGCACAGATACGCAGTATTTT
TRBJ2-1 | TRBV2 | TRBD2 | - | CASRSLAGGGNEQFF | TGTGCCAGCAGGTCGCTAGCGGGAGGGGGGAATGAGCAGTTCTTC
TRBJ2-3 | TRBV7-9 | - | few | CASSGGAGRTDTQYF | TGTGCCAGCAGCGGGGGGGCCGGGCGCACAGATACGCAGTATTTT
TRBJ1-5 | TRBV25-1 | - | few | CASTYRDSNQPQHF | TGTGCCAGCACCTACCGGGACAGCAATCAGCCCCAGCATTTT
TRBJ1-5 | TRBV10-3 | - | few | CAIAERTAEPQHF | TGTGCCATCGCTGAGCGGACCGCAGAGCCCCAGCATTTT
TRBJ1-5 | TRBV6-2/TRBV6-3 | TRBD1 | few | CASSYSLRDRGTAYSNQPQHF | TGTGCCAGCAGTTACTCTCTACGAGACAGGGGTACTGCCTATAGCAATCAGCCCCAGCATTTT
TRBJ1-2 | TRBV15 | TRBD1 | many | CATSREDRSGSGGYTF | TGTGCCACCAGCAGAGAGGACAGGTCGGGATCTGGTGGCTACACCTTC
TRBJ2-1 | TRBV5-4 | - | - | CASSFSSGALNNEQFF | TGTGCCAGCAGCTTTAGTAGCGGCGCGCTCAACAATGAGCAGTTCTTC
TRBJ2-1 | TRBV20-1 | - | - | CSVRLAINEQFF | TGCAGTGTCAGGCTAGCGATCAATGAGCAGTTCTTC
TRBJ2-2 | TRBV4-3 | - | few | CASSQDSANTGELFF | TGCGCCAGCAGCCAAGACAGCGCGAACACCGGGGAGCTGTTTTTT
TRBJ2-3 | TRBV20-1 | TRBD2 | few | CSAGGGATDTQYF | TGCAGTGCCGGGGGGGGGGCCACAGATACGCAGTATTTT
TRBJ2-2 | TRBV12-3/TRBV12-4 | TRBD1 | - | CASTGDRGVTGELFF | TGTGCCAGCACGGGGGACAGGGGTGTCACCGGGGAGCTGTTTTTT